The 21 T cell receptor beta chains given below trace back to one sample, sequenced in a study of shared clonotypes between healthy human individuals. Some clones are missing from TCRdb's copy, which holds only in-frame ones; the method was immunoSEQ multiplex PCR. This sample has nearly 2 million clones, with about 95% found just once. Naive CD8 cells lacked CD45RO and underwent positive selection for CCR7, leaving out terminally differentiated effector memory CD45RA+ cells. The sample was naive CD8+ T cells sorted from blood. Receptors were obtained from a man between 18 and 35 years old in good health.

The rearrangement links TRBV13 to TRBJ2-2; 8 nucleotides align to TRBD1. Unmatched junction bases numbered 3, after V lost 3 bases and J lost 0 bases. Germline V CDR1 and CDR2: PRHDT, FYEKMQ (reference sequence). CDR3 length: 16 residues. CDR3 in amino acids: CASSLGQATNTGELFF. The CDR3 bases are TGTGCCAGCAGCTTGGGACAGGCAACGAACACCGGGGAGCTGTTTTTT.

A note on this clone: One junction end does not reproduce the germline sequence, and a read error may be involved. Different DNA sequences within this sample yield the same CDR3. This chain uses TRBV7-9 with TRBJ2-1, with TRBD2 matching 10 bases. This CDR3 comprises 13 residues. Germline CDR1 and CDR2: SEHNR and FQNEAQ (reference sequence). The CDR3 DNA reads TGTGCCAGCAGCCTAGCGGGGGATAATGAGCAGTTCTTC. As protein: CASSLAGDNEQFF. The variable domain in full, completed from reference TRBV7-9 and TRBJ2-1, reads DTGVSQNPRHKITKRGQNVTFRCDPISEHNRLYWYRQTLGQGPEFLTYFQNEAQLEKSRLLSDRFSAERPKGSFSTLEIQRTEQGDSAMYLCASSLAGDNEQFFGPGTRLTVL.

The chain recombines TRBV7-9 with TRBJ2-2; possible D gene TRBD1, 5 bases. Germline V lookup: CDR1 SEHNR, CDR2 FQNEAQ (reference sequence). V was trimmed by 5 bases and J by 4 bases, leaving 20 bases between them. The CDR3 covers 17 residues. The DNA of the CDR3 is TGTGCCAGCAGCCCCCCCCGACAGTCCCCCGGCACCGGGGAGCTGTTTTTT. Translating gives CASSPPRQSPGTGELFF.

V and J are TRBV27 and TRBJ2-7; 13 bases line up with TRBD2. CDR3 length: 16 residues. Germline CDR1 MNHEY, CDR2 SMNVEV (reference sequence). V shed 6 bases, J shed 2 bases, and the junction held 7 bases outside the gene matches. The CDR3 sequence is CASRPGLAGAPYEQYF. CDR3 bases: TGTGCCAGCAGACCCGGACTAGCGGGAGCACCCTACGAGCAGTACTTC.

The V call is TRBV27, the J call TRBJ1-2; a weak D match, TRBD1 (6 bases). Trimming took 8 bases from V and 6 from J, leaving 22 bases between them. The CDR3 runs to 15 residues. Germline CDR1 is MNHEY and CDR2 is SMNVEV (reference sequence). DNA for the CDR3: TGTGCCAGCCGCCCTTTTGGGGGGGGCAATGATGGCTACACCTTC. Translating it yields CASRPFGGGNDGYTF.

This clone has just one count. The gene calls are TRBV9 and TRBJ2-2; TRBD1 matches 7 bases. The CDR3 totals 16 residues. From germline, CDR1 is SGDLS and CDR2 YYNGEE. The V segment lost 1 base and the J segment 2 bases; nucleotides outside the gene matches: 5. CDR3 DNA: TGTGCCAGCAGCGTATATAGGGACAGAAACACCGGGGAGCTGTTTTTT. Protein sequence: CASSVYRDRNTGELFF.

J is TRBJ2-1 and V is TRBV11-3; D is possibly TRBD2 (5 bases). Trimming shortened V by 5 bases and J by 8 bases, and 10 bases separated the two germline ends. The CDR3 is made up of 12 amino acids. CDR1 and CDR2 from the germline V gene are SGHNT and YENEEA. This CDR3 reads CASSAGGYEQFF. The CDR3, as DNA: TGTGCCAGCAGCGCCGGAGGTTATGAGCAGTTCTTC.

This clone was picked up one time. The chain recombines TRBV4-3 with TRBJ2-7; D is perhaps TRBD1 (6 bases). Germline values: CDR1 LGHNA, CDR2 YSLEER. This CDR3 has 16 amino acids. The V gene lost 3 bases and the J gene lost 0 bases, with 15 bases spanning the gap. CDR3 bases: TGCGCCAGCAGCCAGGGGAGCCCACAGGGCTCCTACGAGCAGTACTTC. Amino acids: CASSQGSPQGSYEQYF.

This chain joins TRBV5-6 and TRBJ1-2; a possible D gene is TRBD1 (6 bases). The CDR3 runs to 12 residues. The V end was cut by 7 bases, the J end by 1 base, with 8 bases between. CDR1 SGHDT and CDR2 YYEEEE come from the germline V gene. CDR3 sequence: CASLQGNYGYTF. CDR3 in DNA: TGTGCCAGCCTACAGGGTAACTATGGCTACACCTTC.

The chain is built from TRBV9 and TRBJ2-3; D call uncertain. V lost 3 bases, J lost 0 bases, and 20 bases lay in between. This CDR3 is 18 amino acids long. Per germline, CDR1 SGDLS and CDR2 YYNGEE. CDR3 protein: CASSGASSVTPSTDTQYF. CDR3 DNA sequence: TGTGCCAGCAGCGGAGCGTCTTCAGTAACCCCTAGCACAGATACGCAGTATTTT.

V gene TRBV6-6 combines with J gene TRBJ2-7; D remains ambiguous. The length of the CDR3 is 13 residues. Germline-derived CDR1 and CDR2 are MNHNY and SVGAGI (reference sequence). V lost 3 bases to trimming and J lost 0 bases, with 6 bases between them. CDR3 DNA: TGTGCCAGCAGTTATCCCGCCTCCTACGAGCAGTACTTC. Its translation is CASSYPASYEQYF.

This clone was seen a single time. CDR3 sequence reads: CASSFLAGDGRWETQYF. In DNA, the CDR3 is TGCGCCAGCAGCTTTCTAGCGGGGGACGGTCGTTGGGAGACCCAGTACTTC. This chain links TRBV5-1 with TRBJ2-5, with 10 bases aligning to TRBD2. Germline loops: CDR1 SGHRS, CDR2 YFSETQ. V was clipped by 2 bases and J by 5 bases; unmatched bases: 12. The CDR3 has 17 residues.

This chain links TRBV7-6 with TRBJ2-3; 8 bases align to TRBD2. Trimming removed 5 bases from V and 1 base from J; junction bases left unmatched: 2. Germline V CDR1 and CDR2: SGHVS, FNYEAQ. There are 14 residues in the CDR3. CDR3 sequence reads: CASSVSGGTDTQYF. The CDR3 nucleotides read TGTGCCAGCAGCGTTAGCGGGGGCACAGATACGCAGTATTTT. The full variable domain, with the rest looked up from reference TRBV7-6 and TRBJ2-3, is GAGVSQSPRYKVTKRGQDVALRCDPISGHVSLYWYRQALGQGPEFLTYFNYEAQQDKSGLPNDRFSAERPEGSISTLTIQRTEQRDSAMYRCASSVSGGTDTQYFGPGTRLTVL.

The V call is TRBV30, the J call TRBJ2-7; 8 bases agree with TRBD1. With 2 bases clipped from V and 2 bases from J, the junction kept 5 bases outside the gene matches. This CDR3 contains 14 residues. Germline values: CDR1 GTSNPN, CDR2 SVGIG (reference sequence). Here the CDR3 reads CAWSFVQGAYEQYF. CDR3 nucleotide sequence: TGTGCCTGGAGTTTCGTACAGGGGGCCTACGAGCAGTACTTC. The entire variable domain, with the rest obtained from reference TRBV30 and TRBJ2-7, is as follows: SQTIHQWPATLVQPVGSPLSLECTVEGTSNPNLYWYRQAAGRGLQLLFYSVGIGQISSEVPQNLSASRPQDRQFILSSKKLLLSDSGFYLCAWSFVQGAYEQYFGPGTRLTVT.

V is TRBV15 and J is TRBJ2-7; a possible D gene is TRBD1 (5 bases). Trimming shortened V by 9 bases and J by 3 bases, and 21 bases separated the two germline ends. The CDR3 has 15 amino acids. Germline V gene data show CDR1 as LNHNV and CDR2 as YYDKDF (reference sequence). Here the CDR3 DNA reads TGTGCCACGCAACGCACCACAGGAGTGATCTACGAGCAGTACTTC. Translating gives CATQRTTGVIYEQYF.

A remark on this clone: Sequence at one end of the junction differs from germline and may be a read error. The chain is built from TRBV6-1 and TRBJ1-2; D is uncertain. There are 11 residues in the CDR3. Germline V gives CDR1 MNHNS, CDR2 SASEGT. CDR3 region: CASRSREVDLF. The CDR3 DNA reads TGTGCCAGCAGATCCCGGGAAGTAGACCTCTTC.

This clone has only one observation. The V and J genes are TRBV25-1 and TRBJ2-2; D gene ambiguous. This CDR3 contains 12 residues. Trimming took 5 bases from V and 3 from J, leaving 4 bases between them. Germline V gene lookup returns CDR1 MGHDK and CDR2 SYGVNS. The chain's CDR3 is CASSLYTGELFF. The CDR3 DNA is TGTGCCAGCAGTCTCTACACCGGGGAGCTGTTTTTT.

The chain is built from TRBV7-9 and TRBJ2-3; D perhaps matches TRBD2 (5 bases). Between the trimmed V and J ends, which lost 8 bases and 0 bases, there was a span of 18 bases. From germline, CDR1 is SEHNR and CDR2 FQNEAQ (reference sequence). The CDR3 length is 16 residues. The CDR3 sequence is CASLGSGKISTDTQYF. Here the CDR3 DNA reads TGTGCCAGCTTAGGGAGCGGCAAGATTAGCACAGATACGCAGTATTTT. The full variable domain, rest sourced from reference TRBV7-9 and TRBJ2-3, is DTGVSQNPRHKITKRGQNVTFRCDPISEHNRLYWYRQTLGQGPEFLTYFQNEAQLEKSRLLSDRFSAERPKGSFSTLEIQRTEQGDSAMYLCASLGSGKISTDTQYFGPGTRLTVL.

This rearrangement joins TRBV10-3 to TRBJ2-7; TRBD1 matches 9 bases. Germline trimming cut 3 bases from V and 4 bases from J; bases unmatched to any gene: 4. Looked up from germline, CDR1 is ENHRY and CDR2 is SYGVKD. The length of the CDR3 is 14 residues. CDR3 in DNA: TGTGCCATCAGTGACGTACAGGGGGCTTACGAGCAGTACTTC. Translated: CAISDVQGAYEQYF.

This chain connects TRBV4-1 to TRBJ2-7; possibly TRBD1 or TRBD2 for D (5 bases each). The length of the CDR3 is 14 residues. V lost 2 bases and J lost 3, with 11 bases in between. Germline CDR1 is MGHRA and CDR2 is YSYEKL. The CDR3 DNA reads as TGCGCCAGCAGCCAACCCGGGACGCTCTACGAGCAGTACTTC. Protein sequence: CASSQPGTLYEQYF.

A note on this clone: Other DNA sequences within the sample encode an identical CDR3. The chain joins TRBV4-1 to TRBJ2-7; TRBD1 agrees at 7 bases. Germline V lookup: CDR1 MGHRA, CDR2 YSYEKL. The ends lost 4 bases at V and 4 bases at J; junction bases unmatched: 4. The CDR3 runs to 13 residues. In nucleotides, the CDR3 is TGCGCCAGCAGCCCTTTACAGGGGTACGAGCAGTACTTC. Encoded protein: CASSPLQGYEQYF.